Listed here are 26 T cell receptor beta chains from one sample, sequenced in a study of OX40 agonist ivuxolimab in advanced cancers. Sequenced by immunoSEQ multiplex PCR; TCRdb stores in-frame clones only, minus some. There are roughly 73,000 clones in the sample; around 90% occur only once, and 2.5% to 3.5% lies in the top ten. The sample consisted of CD4+ or CD8+ T cells sorted from blood, taken in a trial of the OX40 agonist ivuxolimab. The receptor set was obtained from an adult with an advanced solid tumor such as melanoma, head and neck, liver or kidney cancer.

The chain has TRBV27 and TRBJ1-5; D might be TRBD1 (6 bases). The CDR3 is 17 residues long. Trimming removed 6 bases at V and 7 bases at J, with 25 bases between. Germline loops: CDR1 MNHEY, CDR2 SMNVEV (reference sequence). The chain's CDR3 is CASSPKPGQGTRQPQHF. CDR3 coding DNA: TGTGCCAGCAGCCCCAAACCCGGGCAGGGGACGAGACAGCCCCAGCATTTT.

The V and J genes are TRBV18 and TRBJ2-2; 9 bases are shared with TRBD1. Germline CDR1 KGHSH, CDR2 LQKENI. This CDR3 contains 17 residues. Trimming cost V 1 base and J 2 bases; bases outside gene matches: 5. CDR3 amino acids: CASSPRQDRGNTGELFF. The CDR3 DNA reads TGTGCCAGCTCACCACGGCAGGACAGGGGTAACACCGGGGAGCTGTTTTTT.

The genes are TRBV10-1 and TRBJ2-1, with D perhaps matching TRBD1 (6 bases). The CDR3 consists of 19 residues. V gave up 4 bases and J gave up 1 base, with 23 bases separating them. Germline V gene lookup returns CDR1 WNHNN and CDR2 SYGVQD (reference sequence). Written as DNA, the CDR3 is TGCGCCAGCAGTGGTATGACAGGCCTCGCCGAGAATTCCTACAATGAGCAGTTCTTC. This encodes CASSGMTGLAENSYNEQFF.

This chain connects TRBV5-1 to TRBJ2-7, with D tentatively TRBD2 (5 bases). V was shortened by 4 bases and J by 4 bases, with 15 bases between the two germline ends. Germline V gene lookup returns CDR1 SGHRS and CDR2 YFSETQ. The CDR3 spans 14 residues. CDR3 nucleotide sequence: TGCGCCAGCAGCCTACGGGAACCGCCTTACGAGCAGTACTTC. Encoded protein: CASSLREPPYEQYF. The complete variable domain, with remaining parts taken from reference TRBV5-1 and TRBJ2-7, reads KAGVTQTPRYLIKTRGQQVTLSCSPISGHRSVSWYQQTPGQGLQFLFEYFSETQRNKGNFPGRFSGRQFSNSRSEMNVSTLELGDSALYLCASSLREPPYEQYFGPGTRLTVT.

As to this clone: Other DNA sequences from this sample encode an identical CDR3 as well. The chain recombines TRBV27 with TRBJ1-4; TRBD1 might be the D (5 bases). V was pared by 6 bases and J by 8 bases, with 22 bases between. The CDR3 covers 16 residues. Germline assignment: CDR1 MNHEY and CDR2 SMNVEV (reference sequence). This chain's CDR3 is CASSLLPTLRGEKLFF. CDR3 coding DNA: TGTGCCAGCAGCTTACTGCCGACCCTGCGGGGCGAAAAACTGTTTTTT.

The gene calls are TRBV11-3 and TRBJ1-2, with D tentatively TRBD1 (6 bases). The CDR3 covers 12 residues. V lost 5 bases to trimming and J lost 5 bases, with 9 bases between them. From germline, CDR1 is SGHNT and CDR2 YENEEA. The chain's CDR3 is CASSGQQYGYTF. In DNA form, the CDR3 reads TGTGCCAGCAGCGGACAGCAGTATGGCTACACCTTC.

The chain couples TRBV5-1 to TRBJ2-7, with 11 positions matching TRBD2. The CDR3 runs to 16 residues. The trim removed 0 bases at V and 6 bases at J, leaving 8 bases unmatched. The germline V gene has CDR1 SGHRS and CDR2 YFSETQ. The CDR3 DNA sequence: TGCGCCAGCAGCTTGGTAGCGGGAGGGCCAATAACCGAGCAGTACTTC. It codes for CASSLVAGGPITEQYF.

The gene calls are TRBV11-2 and TRBJ2-2, with TRBD1 matching 10 bases. The CDR3 extends over 15 amino acids. CDR1 is SGHAT and CDR2 is FQNNGV in the germline V gene. After removal of 10 bases from V and 2 bases from J, the junction contained 7 bases not matched to a gene. CDR3 region: CATGTGVLNTGELFF. The CDR3 DNA reads as TGTGCCACCGGGACAGGGGTTCTCAACACCGGGGAGCTGTTTTTT.

J is TRBJ2-7 and V is TRBV28; D might be TRBD2 (8 bases). The CDR3 spans 15 residues. Trimming removed 5 bases at V and 6 bases at J, with 20 bases between. CDR1 MDHEN and CDR2 SYDVKM come from the germline V gene. DNA for the CDR3: TGTGCCAGCAGTCCCCAAACAGGGGCGGGGGGCGAGCAGTACTTC. This codes for CASSPQTGAGGEQYF.

The chain recombines TRBV28 with TRBJ1-5, with D hard to call. This CDR3 spans 14 amino acids. Looked up from germline, CDR1 is MDHEN and CDR2 is SYDVKM. Trimming removed 3 bases at V and 1 base at J, with 7 bases between. CDR3 sequence: CASSLDPSNQPQHF. The DNA for the CDR3 is TGTGCCAGCAGTTTGGACCCAAGCAATCAGCCCCAGCATTTT.

This chain connects TRBV21-1 to TRBJ1-1; no DNA check was done on the table's D call, TRBD1. TRBV21-1 is a documented pseudogene. The CDR3 extends over 16 amino acids. CDR3 region: CATLQGANPWGTEAFF. CDR3 nucleotides: TGTGCCACCCTACAGGGGGCTAATCCGTGGGGCACTGAAGCTTTCTTT.

The chain joins TRBV4-2 to TRBJ2-2; possibly TRBD1 for D (6 bases). CDR1 and CDR2 from the germline V gene are LGHNA and YNFKEQ. The CDR3 extends over 15 amino acids. The V gene lost 0 bases and the J gene lost 4 bases, with 9 bases spanning the gap. Here the CDR3 reads CASSQEQGRTGELFF. DNA of the CDR3: TGTGCCAGCAGCCAAGAACAGGGTCGCACCGGGGAGCTGTTTTTT.

This sequence joins TRBV2 and TRBJ2-1, with TRBD2 matching 9 bases. With V trimmed by 3 bases and J by 4 bases, 4 bases remained unmatched. Germline assignment: CDR1 SNHLY and CDR2 FYNNEI. CDR3 length equals 15 residues. This chain's CDR3 is CASSEVREGYNEQFF. CDR3 bases: TGTGCCAGCAGTGAGGTGCGGGAGGGTTACAATGAGCAGTTCTTC.

The chain links TRBV5-8 to TRBJ2-7; D uncertain. There are 15 residues in the CDR3. The germline V gene has CDR1 SGHTS and CDR2 YDEGEE. Trimming removed 3 bases from V and 5 bases from J, with 18 bases in between. CDR3 sequence: CASSSTSVPPHEQYF. CDR3 nucleotides: TGTGCCAGCAGCTCTACCTCTGTCCCCCCCCACGAGCAGTACTTC.

The V call is TRBV5-1, the J call TRBJ2-7; no clear D gene. Germline V CDR1 and CDR2: SGHRS, YFSETQ. The CDR3 is 15 amino acids. V lost 0 bases, J lost 3 bases, and 13 bases lay in between. DNA of the CDR3: TGCGCCAGCAGCTTGGGGAGTCAGAACAACTACGAGCAGTACTTC. Protein: CASSLGSQNNYEQYF.

CDR3 sequence (DNA): TGTGCCAGTAGTACCAACCTGGGGGCAGCCTACGAGCAGTACTTC. Its protein product is CASSTNLGAAYEQYF. The chain joins TRBV19 to TRBJ2-7; TRBD1 is a possible D gene (6 bases). Germline CDR1 LNHDA, CDR2 SQIVND (reference sequence). Trimming shortened V by 4 bases and J by 2 bases, and 15 bases separated the two germline ends. The CDR3 consists of 15 residues.

This chain uses TRBV7-9 with TRBJ2-7; possible D gene TRBD1, 6 bases. CDR1 and CDR2 (germline): SEHNR, FQNEAQ (reference sequence). The CDR3 is made up of 14 amino acids. Trimming stripped 4 bases from V and 3 bases from J, with 13 bases between. The CDR3 coding sequence is TGTGCCAGCAGCTCCCGGACAGCCGTCTACGAGCAGTACTTC. It yields the protein CASSSRTAVYEQYF.

The rearrangement uses TRBV15 and TRBJ2-5, with 7 bases aligning to TRBD2. Trimming took 4 bases from V and 5 from J; bases not matched to a gene: 7. CDR3 size: 14 residues. CDR1 and CDR2 from the germline V gene are LNHNV and YYDKDF (reference sequence). The CDR3 coding sequence is TGTGCCACCAGCAACCCGACTAGCCTGGAGACCCAGTACTTC. This encodes CATSNPTSLETQYF.

This clone was seen a few times. This rearrangement joins TRBV19 to TRBJ1-1; D unresolved. In germline, CDR1 is LNHDA, CDR2 SQIVND (reference sequence). This CDR3 has 13 residues. V was trimmed by 1 base and J by 1 base, leaving 4 bases between them. CDR3 protein: CASSIATNTEAFF. The DNA for the CDR3 is TGTGCCAGTAGTATAGCAACGAACACTGAAGCTTTCTTT.

The V call is TRBV19, the J call TRBJ2-1; 14 bases line up with TRBD2. In germline, CDR1 is LNHDA, CDR2 SQIVND (reference sequence). After removal of 5 bases from V and 15 bases from J, the junction contained 6 bases not matched to a gene. The CDR3 sequence is 13 residues long. This chain's CDR3 is CASSLGTSGSTFF. DNA of the CDR3: TGTGCCAGTAGTCTCGGGACTAGCGGGAGCACGTTCTTC.

V and J are TRBV5-5 and TRBJ1-2; 7 nucleotides agree with TRBD1. With 3 bases clipped from V and 7 bases from J, the junction kept 12 bases outside the gene matches. Germline CDR1 reads SGHKS; CDR2 reads YYEKEE (reference sequence). The CDR3 extends over 15 amino acids. DNA for the CDR3: TGTGCCAGCAGCTCCAGCCCGACAGGGATCGGTGGCTACACCTTC. This gives the protein CASSSSPTGIGGYTF.

The rearrangement joins TRBV19 to TRBJ2-3; D uncertain. The CDR3 totals 13 residues. Germline V gives CDR1 LNHDA, CDR2 SQIVND (reference sequence). V was shortened by 6 bases and J by 6 bases, with 13 bases between the two germline ends. CDR3 sequence: CASSKGTYDTQYF. The DNA for the CDR3 is TGTGCCAGTAGCAAGGGAACGTACGATACGCAGTATTTT.

This clone was detected only once. The chain employs TRBV7-3 and TRBJ2-7, with D perhaps being TRBD1 or TRBD2 (5 bases each). CDR3 size: 12 residues. Germline lookup yields CDR1 SGHTA and CDR2 FQGTGA. The V end was cut by 5 bases, the J end by 11 bases, with 16 bases between. The CDR3 sequence is CASSQQQEREYF. The DNA for the CDR3 is TGTGCCAGCAGCCAACAACAGGAGAGGGAGTACTTC.

This clone has only a few counts. The chain employs TRBV15 and TRBJ1-6; unclear D gene. The V gene lost 4 bases and the J gene lost 7 bases, with 8 bases spanning the gap. Per germline, CDR1 LNHNV and CDR2 YYDKDF (reference sequence). The CDR3 is made up of 13 amino acids. The CDR3 coding sequence is TGTGCCACCAGCAATCCTCCCAATTCACCCCTCCACTTT. This codes for CATSNPPNSPLHF. The full variable domain, with the rest looked up from reference TRBV15 and TRBJ1-6, is DAMVIQNPRYQVTQFGKPVTLSCSQTLNHNVMYWYQQKSSQAPKLLFHYYDKDFNNEADTPDNFQSRRPNTSFCFLDIRSPGLGDTAMYLCATSNPPNSPLHFGNGTRLTVT.

The chain joins TRBV2 to TRBJ2-5; D ambiguous. The CDR3 is made up of 13 amino acids. Germline lookup yields CDR1 SNHLY and CDR2 FYNNEI. Trimming left V 7 bases short and J 1 base short, with 10 bases between. The CDR3 coding sequence is TGTGCCAGCAACGCCCGGGTCCAAGAGACCCAGTACTTC. It yields the protein CASNARVQETQYF.

This chain connects TRBV5-5 to TRBJ2-1, with D tentatively TRBD2 (6 bases). This CDR3 has 17 amino acids. Germline V gene sequence: CDR1 SGHKS, CDR2 YYEKEE (reference sequence). The V gene lost 0 bases and the J gene lost 4 bases, with 17 bases spanning the gap. CDR3 in DNA: TGTGCCAGCAGCTTGGCGGGTATTGGCGGAGGGTACAATGAGCAGTTCTTC. This gives the protein CASSLAGIGGGYNEQFF.